The rows below give T cell receptor beta chains drawn from one sample of a study of cytomegalovirus exposure and HLA in healthy donors. The repertoire was sequenced with immunoSEQ multiplex PCR; TCRdb's copy has only in-frame clones and lacks some. Of under 200,000 clones detected, roughly 85% appear once; the ten largest clones hold about a tenth. The sequencing sample was made of PBMCs. The receptors stem from a man younger than 35 in good health and CMV-seropositive. The CDR3 runs from the conserved cysteine through the conserved F or W. The order of the fields is V gene, J gene, D gene, clone size, CDR3 DNA, CDR3 protein. D genes are given only for firm matches. Expanded clones are given a class, and other clones once, few, many or no size at all.

TRBV29-1,TRBJ1-1,NA,once,TGCAGCGTAGGAAACAGGGTCACTGAAGCTTTCTTT,CSVGNRVTEAFF
TRBV7-9,TRBJ2-3,TRBD2,NA,TGTGCCAGCGGTTCCCAGCGGGGGACAGATACGCAGTATTTT,CASGSQRGTDTQYF
TRBV9,TRBJ2-5,TRBD1,NA,TGTGCCAGCAGCAAAAAACCTGCGACAGGGGGAAAAGAGACCCAGTACTTC,CASSKKPATGGKETQYF
TRBV27,TRBJ1-1,NA,NA,TGTGCCAGCAGCTTCCGAGGACAGTCTGAAGCTTTCTTT,CASSFRGQSEAFF
TRBV7-7,TRBJ1-1,NA,few,TGTGCTAGCAGCTTGGGCAGTAACACTGAAGCTTTCTTT,CASSLGSNTEAFF
TRBV5-1,TRBJ2-1,TRBD2,NA,TGCGCCAGCAGCTCCTCTAGCGGGGGGGCCCTAATAAATGAGCAGTTCTTC,CASSSSSGGALINEQFF
TRBV6-5,TRBJ1-2,NA,NA,TGTGCCAGCAGGGTGGAGGGCCAGCGTGGCTACACCTTC,CASRVEGQRGYTF
TRBV7-3,TRBJ2-2,TRBD2,once,TGTGCCAGCAGCCCGATCGGGGGGGAGGCCGGGGAGCTGTTTTTT,CASSPIGGEAGELFF
TRBV5-4,TRBJ2-3,NA,NA,TGTGCCAGCAGCTTCTACGAGGGCACAGATACGCAGTATTTT,CASSFYEGTDTQYF
TRBV7-6,TRBJ1-1,TRBD1,NA,TGTGCCAGCAGCCCAGAGCCCGGACAGGGGGTTGGTTCCACTGAAGCTTTCTTT,CASSPEPGQGVGSTEAFF
TRBV6-5,TRBJ1-4,NA,NA,TGTGCCAGCAGTGACAGATTAACTAATGAAAAACTGTTTTTT,CASSDRLTNEKLFF
TRBV6-1,TRBJ1-2,NA,NA,TGTGCCAGCAGGAGGGGGACAAACTATGGCTACACCTTC,CASRRGTNYGYTF
TRBV12-5,TRBJ2-7,TRBD1,few,TGTGCTAGTGGTTTGCCCTCGGGACAGTCAGCGCAGTACTTC,CASGLPSGQSAQYF
TRBV9,TRBJ2-7,TRBD1,NA,TGTGCCAGCAGCGGACCCGGGACAGGGGGCTACGAGCAGTACTTC,CASSGPGTGGYEQYF
TRBV2,TRBJ2-5,TRBD1,NA,TGTGCCAGCAGTGAAGCGACAGGGGTGGCGTCAGAGACCCAGTACTTC,CASSEATGVASETQYF
TRBV30,TRBJ2-5,TRBD1,NA,TGTGCCTGGAGTGTACAGGGGAACCAAGAGACCCAGTACTTC,CAWSVQGNQETQYF
TRBV6-1,TRBJ1-2,NA,once,TGTGCCAGCATACACAGACAGTTCTATGGCTACACCTTC,CASIHRQFYGYTF